The 9 T cell receptor beta chains below were found in one sample sequenced in a study of cytomegalovirus exposure and HLA in healthy donors. Libraries were prepared by immunoSEQ multiplex PCR; TCRdb keeps only in-frame clonotypes and omits some of them. The table includes roughly 120,000 clones, around nine tenths detected once. Material for sequencing was PBMCs. The source is a woman between 18 and 29 years old in good health and CMV-seronegative.

This clone has more than one count but fewer than ten. The chain has TRBV7-9 and TRBJ2-7; possibly TRBD2 for D (6 bases). This CDR3 region has 14 residues. Trimming pared 5 bases from V and 3 bases from J, leaving 14 bases between. Germline V lookup: CDR1 SEHNR, CDR2 FQNEAQ (reference sequence). The CDR3 sequence: CASSLDGGIYEQYF. In nucleotides, the CDR3 is TGTGCCAGCAGCCTTGACGGGGGAATCTACGAGCAGTACTTC.

The rearrangement links TRBV5-4 to TRBJ1-1; D remains ambiguous. Per the germline V gene, CDR1 is SGHNT and CDR2 is YYREEE (reference sequence). The CDR3 contains 14 residues. V lost 0 bases, J lost 0 bases, and 6 bases lay in between. The CDR3 sequence: CASSLGQVNTEAFF. DNA for the CDR3: TGTGCCAGCAGCTTGGGGCAGGTGAACACTGAAGCTTTCTTT.

This chain joins TRBV27 and TRBJ2-7; the D is unclear. The CDR3 has 14 amino acids. Trimming removed 2 bases from V and 3 bases from J, with 11 bases in between. Germline lookup yields CDR1 MNHEY and CDR2 SMNVEV (reference sequence). Here the CDR3 reads CASSLLGSNYEQYF. CDR3 bases: TGTGCCAGCAGTTTACTGGGCAGCAACTACGAGCAGTACTTC.

The table lists this clone with a count of one. This chain uses TRBV28 with TRBJ2-1, with a possible D match to TRBD2 (6 bases). Germline V gene data show CDR1 as MDHEN and CDR2 as SYDVKM. V lost 4 bases and J lost 15, with 13 bases in between. This CDR3 is built from 11 residues. CDR3 loop: CASSSDWRGFF. The CDR3, as DNA: TGTGCCAGCAGTTCGGACTGGAGGGGGTTCTTC.

The chain joins TRBV9 to TRBJ2-6, with no clear D. Trimming removed 8 bases from V and 2 bases from J, with 5 bases in between. CDR1 SGDLS and CDR2 YYNGEE come from the germline V gene. CDR3 length: 12 amino acids. The DNA for the CDR3 is TGTGCCAGTCAGACTGGGGCCAACGTCCTGACTTTC. This gives the protein CASQTGANVLTF.

The chain couples TRBV29-1 to TRBJ1-2, with D possibly being TRBD1 (5 bases). Looked up from germline, CDR1 is SQVTM and CDR2 is ANQGSEA. V was shortened by 5 bases and J by 4 bases, with 14 bases between the two germline ends. There are 13 residues in the CDR3. This CDR3 reads CSVLPGGTYGYTF. The CDR3 nucleotides read TGCAGCGTTCTTCCGGGAGGGACCTATGGCTACACCTTC.

The chain combines TRBV5-1 with TRBJ2-3; D is perhaps TRBD1 (6 bases). Germline V gene lookup returns CDR1 SGHRS and CDR2 YFSETQ. The CDR3 totals 12 residues. The V end lost 7 bases, the J end lost 1 base, and 7 bases lay between the germline ends. The DNA of the CDR3 is TGCGCCAGCCGACAGGGCACAGATACGCAGTATTTT. Translated: CASRQGTDTQYF.

This clone was picked up one time. The genes are TRBV10-1 and TRBJ1-2; D uncertain. The CDR3 length is 13 residues. Germline V lookup: CDR1 WNHNN, CDR2 SYGVQD (reference sequence). V was shortened by 11 bases and J by 4 bases, with 17 bases between the two germline ends. The CDR3 loop reads CAWYSRLSYGYTF. The CDR3 nucleotides read TGCGCCTGGTACAGCCGTCTTAGCTATGGCTACACCTTC.

The chain carries TRBV19 and TRBJ1-1; D uncertain. There are 13 residues in the CDR3. V dropped 4 bases and J dropped 11 bases, with 17 bases sitting between them. The germline CDR1 and CDR2 sequences are LNHDA and SQIVND (reference sequence). CDR3 DNA sequence: TGTGCCAGTAGTACCGATCCGGTTCGGCGGGCTTTCTTT. This sequence encodes CASSTDPVRRAFF.